This is a list of T cell receptor beta chains from one sample in a study of OX40 agonist ivuxolimab in advanced cancers. Here immunoSEQ multiplex PCR was the method, and the copy in TCRdb shows in-frame clones only, minus some. This repertoire shows tens of thousands of clones, 82% found once; its top ten account for approximately 5.1%. Sequencing used CD4+ or CD8+ T cells sorted from blood, obtained in a trial of the OX40 agonist ivuxolimab. Receptor source: an adult with an advanced solid tumor such as melanoma, head and neck, liver or kidney cancer. The CDR3 runs from the conserved cysteine through the conserved F or W. Each record gives: D gene, V gene, J gene, clone size, CDR3 DNA, CDR3 protein. A D gene is named only where the DNA matches it firmly. Where a row states a size, it is once, few, many or the class of an expanded clone; other rows omit it.

d_call: TRBD2; v_call: TRBV6-5; j_call: TRBJ2-3; clone_size: -; cdr3_nt: TGTGCCAGCAGTTACTCGAACGGGGGGTCCGCAGATACGCAGTATTTT; cdr3_aa: CASSYSNGGSADTQYF
d_call: -; v_call: TRBV27; j_call: TRBJ2-5; clone_size: -; cdr3_nt: TGTGCCAGCAGTTTTCGGAGGATGGAGACCCAGTACTTC; cdr3_aa: CASSFRRMETQYF
d_call: -; v_call: TRBV28; j_call: TRBJ1-1; clone_size: -; cdr3_nt: TGTGCCAGCAGCAAGACACTTTACACTGAAGCTTTCTTT; cdr3_aa: CASSKTLYTEAFF
d_call: -; v_call: TRBV9; j_call: TRBJ1-5; clone_size: -; cdr3_nt: TGTGCCAGCAGCGTAGGTTCGGGATCGCAGCCCCAGCATTTT; cdr3_aa: CASSVGSGSQPQHF
d_call: -; v_call: TRBV19; j_call: TRBJ2-2; clone_size: -; cdr3_nt: TGTGCCAGTACCCCCGGAGGGGGCACCACCGGGGAGCTGTTTTTT; cdr3_aa: CASTPGGGTTGELFF
d_call: -; v_call: TRBV7-3; j_call: TRBJ2-7; clone_size: -; cdr3_nt: TGTGCCAGCAGCAAGGACTGGCTTTACGAGCAGTACTTC; cdr3_aa: CASSKDWLYEQYF
d_call: -; v_call: TRBV5-4; j_call: TRBJ2-3; clone_size: -; cdr3_nt: TGTGCCAGCAGCTTGGCCTCCGGGCATACAGATACGCAGTATTTT; cdr3_aa: CASSLASGHTDTQYF
d_call: TRBD1; v_call: TRBV6-6; j_call: TRBJ2-1; clone_size: -; cdr3_nt: TGTGCCAGCAGTTACAGGGACAGGGGCTCCTACAATGAGCAGTTCTTC; cdr3_aa: CASSYRDRGSYNEQFF
d_call: TRBD2; v_call: TRBV30; j_call: TRBJ2-1; clone_size: -; cdr3_nt: TGTGCCTGGAGTGCACGGAGGGGCGGGAGGGCGATCCGGCAGTTCTTC; cdr3_aa: CAWSARRGGRAIRQFF
d_call: TRBD2; v_call: TRBV5-6; j_call: TRBJ2-1; clone_size: -; cdr3_nt: TGTGCCAGCAGCCTGCCCCGACTAGCAGGTCCCTACAATGAGCAGTTCTTC; cdr3_aa: CASSLPRLAGPYNEQFF
d_call: TRBD1; v_call: TRBV27; j_call: TRBJ1-5; clone_size: few; cdr3_nt: TGTGCCAGCCGGGACAGGGGCAATCAGCCCCAGCATTTT; cdr3_aa: CASRDRGNQPQHF
d_call: -; v_call: TRBV5-4; j_call: TRBJ2-1; clone_size: once; cdr3_nt: TGTGCCAGCAGCCCCGGGACGGTCACCTACAATGAGCAGTTCTTC; cdr3_aa: CASSPGTVTYNEQFF
d_call: TRBD2; v_call: TRBV11-2; j_call: TRBJ2-1; clone_size: -; cdr3_nt: TGTGCCAGCAGCCATACGACCGGGACTAAGGGAAATGAGCAGTTCTTC; cdr3_aa: CASSHTTGTKGNEQFF
d_call: TRBD2; v_call: TRBV6-5; j_call: TRBJ2-2; clone_size: -; cdr3_nt: TGTGCCAGCAGGGCTAGCGGTAACACCGGGGAGCTGTTTTTT; cdr3_aa: CASRASGNTGELFF
d_call: -; v_call: TRBV7-7; j_call: TRBJ2-1; clone_size: -; cdr3_nt: TGTGCCAGCAGCCCCCTAAGCCGCAATGAGCAGTTCTTC; cdr3_aa: CASSPLSRNEQFF
d_call: TRBD1; v_call: TRBV23-1; j_call: TRBJ1-3; clone_size: -; cdr3_nt: TGCGCCAGCAGTCAAAAGGGGGCCCCCTCTGGAAACACCATATATTTT; cdr3_aa: CASSQKGAPSGNTIYF
d_call: -; v_call: TRBV28; j_call: TRBJ1-4; clone_size: -; cdr3_nt: TGTGCCAGCGGGTCCGGGGGAGAAAAACTGTTTTTT; cdr3_aa: CASGSGGEKLFF
d_call: -; v_call: TRBV2; j_call: TRBJ1-1; clone_size: -; cdr3_nt: TGTGCCAGCAGTGATGGTGGACTCAGAAACACTGAAGCTTTCTTT; cdr3_aa: CASSDGGLRNTEAFF
d_call: TRBD2; v_call: TRBV5-5; j_call: TRBJ2-5; clone_size: -; cdr3_nt: TGTGCCAGCAGTTTGAGAGCACCGGGGGGAGAGACCCAGTACTTC; cdr3_aa: CASSLRAPGGETQYF
d_call: TRBD2; v_call: TRBV7-6; j_call: TRBJ2-3; clone_size: -; cdr3_nt: TGTGCCAGCAGCTTAGCGATACTAGCGGGGTCTCCAGATACGCAGTATTTT; cdr3_aa: CASSLAILAGSPDTQYF
d_call: -; v_call: TRBV9; j_call: TRBJ2-3; clone_size: -; cdr3_nt: TGTGCCAGCAGCCCCCGACTAGTTTCTAGCACAGATACGCAGTATTTT; cdr3_aa: CASSPRLVSSTDTQYF
d_call: -; v_call: TRBV9; j_call: TRBJ2-1; clone_size: -; cdr3_nt: TGTGCCAGCAGCGCCGGGGGATACAATGAGCAGTTCTTC; cdr3_aa: CASSAGGYNEQFF
d_call: -; v_call: TRBV14; j_call: TRBJ1-3; clone_size: once; cdr3_nt: TGTGCCAGCAGCCTCGGACAGTACTCTGGAAACACCATATATTTT; cdr3_aa: CASSLGQYSGNTIYF
d_call: -; v_call: TRBV7-2; j_call: TRBJ2-3; clone_size: -; cdr3_nt: TGTGCCAGCAGCCCTTTATTTTTAAGTACAGATACGCAGTATTTT; cdr3_aa: CASSPLFLSTDTQYF
d_call: -; v_call: TRBV7-2; j_call: TRBJ2-1; clone_size: -; cdr3_nt: TGTGCCAGCAGCTTAGGGGTAGGCCGGGACCAGTTCTTC; cdr3_aa: CASSLGVGRDQFF
d_call: -; v_call: TRBV9; j_call: TRBJ2-2; clone_size: -; cdr3_nt: TGTGCCAGCAGCGGGAGCGGGAACACCGGGGAGCTGTTTTTT; cdr3_aa: CASSGSGNTGELFF
d_call: -; v_call: TRBV18; j_call: TRBJ2-7; clone_size: -; cdr3_nt: TGTGCCAGCTCATCGCCATACGAGCAGTACTTC; cdr3_aa: CASSSPYEQYF
d_call: -; v_call: TRBV7-2; j_call: TRBJ2-2; clone_size: -; cdr3_nt: TGTGCCAGCAGCTTCTCGGACCTTTATGAGGAGCTGTTTTTT; cdr3_aa: CASSFSDLYEELFF
d_call: -; v_call: TRBV5-1; j_call: TRBJ2-5; clone_size: -; cdr3_nt: TGCGCCAGCCCTGTTTTTAGGGGGTGCCAAGAGACCCAGTACTTC; cdr3_aa: CASPVFRGCQETQYF
d_call: -; v_call: TRBV2; j_call: TRBJ2-1; clone_size: -; cdr3_nt: TGTGCCAGCATTCAGGGGTTCGATGAGCAGTTCTTC; cdr3_aa: CASIQGFDEQFF
d_call: TRBD1; v_call: TRBV27; j_call: TRBJ2-2; clone_size: -; cdr3_nt: TGTGCCAGCAGTTTATCCGGGACAGGGCTTTCCGGGGAGCTGTTTTTT; cdr3_aa: CASSLSGTGLSGELFF
d_call: -; v_call: TRBV27; j_call: TRBJ1-5; clone_size: -; cdr3_nt: TGTGCCAGCAGTTTCACAGGGTTAAGCAATCAGCCCCAGCATTTT; cdr3_aa: CASSFTGLSNQPQHF
d_call: -; v_call: TRBV5-1; j_call: TRBJ2-3; clone_size: once; cdr3_nt: TGCGCCAGCAGCTTGGGGGCGGGCCTCACAGATACGCAGTATTTT; cdr3_aa: CASSLGAGLTDTQYF
d_call: TRBD2; v_call: TRBV27; j_call: TRBJ2-7; clone_size: -; cdr3_nt: TGTGCCAGCAGTTTAGAGACTAGCGGGTACGAGCAGTACTTC; cdr3_aa: CASSLETSGYEQYF
d_call: -; v_call: TRBV19; j_call: TRBJ2-7; clone_size: -; cdr3_nt: TGTGCCAGTAGTATAGAAGCCCGTGGAGGGATCTACGAGCAGTACTTC; cdr3_aa: CASSIEARGGIYEQYF
d_call: TRBD1; v_call: TRBV6-5; j_call: TRBJ1-1; clone_size: -; cdr3_nt: TGTGCCAGCAGTCGGACAGGGGACACTGAAGCTTTCTTT; cdr3_aa: CASSRTGDTEAFF
d_call: -; v_call: TRBV19; j_call: TRBJ1-4; clone_size: -; cdr3_nt: TGTGCCAGTAGTGCTCGGGACCTCTCTAATGAAAAACTGTTTTTT; cdr3_aa: CASSARDLSNEKLFF
d_call: -; v_call: TRBV5-5; j_call: TRBJ1-5; clone_size: -; cdr3_nt: TGTGCCAGCAGCTTGACAGGGATAAGCAATCAGCCCCAGCATTTT; cdr3_aa: CASSLTGISNQPQHF
d_call: -; v_call: TRBV4-3; j_call: TRBJ2-7; clone_size: -; cdr3_nt: TGCGCCAGCAGCCAAGAGGAGGGGCAGGGGACCTACGAGCAGTACTTC; cdr3_aa: CASSQEEGQGTYEQYF
d_call: TRBD1; v_call: TRBV18; j_call: TRBJ2-7; clone_size: few; cdr3_nt: TGTGCCAGCTCGGACGGGCAGGGGGCCGAGCAGTACTTC; cdr3_aa: CASSDGQGAEQYF
d_call: TRBD2; v_call: TRBV10-3; j_call: TRBJ2-2; clone_size: -; cdr3_nt: TGTGCCATCAGTCCGGGACTAGCGGGAGGGATGAACACCGGGGAGCTGTTTTTT; cdr3_aa: CAISPGLAGGMNTGELFF
d_call: -; v_call: TRBV19; j_call: TRBJ1-1; clone_size: -; cdr3_nt: TGTGCCAGTAGAAAACCAACTGAAAACACTGAAGCTTTCTTT; cdr3_aa: CASRKPTENTEAFF
d_call: TRBD1; v_call: TRBV7-2; j_call: TRBJ1-3; clone_size: -; cdr3_nt: TGTGCCAGCAGCTCGGGACAGACAATCGGCACCATATATTTT; cdr3_aa: CASSSGQTIGTIYF
d_call: -; v_call: TRBV11-3; j_call: TRBJ2-2; clone_size: -; cdr3_nt: TGTGCCAGCAGCCCCCTCCAGACCGGGGAGCTGTTTTTT; cdr3_aa: CASSPLQTGELFF
d_call: -; v_call: TRBV5-1; j_call: TRBJ1-2; clone_size: -; cdr3_nt: TGCGCCAGCAGCTACACAGGGCTTGGCTACACCTTC; cdr3_aa: CASSYTGLGYTF
d_call: TRBD2; v_call: TRBV5-6; j_call: TRBJ2-1; clone_size: once; cdr3_nt: TGTGCCAGCAGCTTGGGGCGGGGGAGGCTCCCTGCCTACAATGAGCAGTTCTTC; cdr3_aa: CASSLGRGRLPAYNEQFF